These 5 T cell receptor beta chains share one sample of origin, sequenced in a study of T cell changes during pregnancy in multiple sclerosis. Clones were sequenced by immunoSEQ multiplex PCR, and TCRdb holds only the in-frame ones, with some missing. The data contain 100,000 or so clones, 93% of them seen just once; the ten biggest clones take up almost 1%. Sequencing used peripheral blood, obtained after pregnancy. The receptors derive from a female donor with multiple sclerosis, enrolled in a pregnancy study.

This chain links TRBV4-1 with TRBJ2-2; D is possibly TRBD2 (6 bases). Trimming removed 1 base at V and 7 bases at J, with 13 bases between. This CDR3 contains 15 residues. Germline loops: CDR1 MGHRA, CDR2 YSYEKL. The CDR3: CASSQAGTRDGELFF. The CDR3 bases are TGCGCCAGCAGCCAAGCCGGGACTCGGGACGGGGAGCTGTTTTTT.

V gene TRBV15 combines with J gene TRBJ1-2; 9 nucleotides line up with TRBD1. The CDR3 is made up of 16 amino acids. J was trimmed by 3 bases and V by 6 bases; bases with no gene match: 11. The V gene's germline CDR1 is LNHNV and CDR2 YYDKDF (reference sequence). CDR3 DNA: TGTGCCACCAGTCCTCCGGGACAGGGCTTACACTATGGCTACACCTTC. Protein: CATSPPGQGLHYGYTF.

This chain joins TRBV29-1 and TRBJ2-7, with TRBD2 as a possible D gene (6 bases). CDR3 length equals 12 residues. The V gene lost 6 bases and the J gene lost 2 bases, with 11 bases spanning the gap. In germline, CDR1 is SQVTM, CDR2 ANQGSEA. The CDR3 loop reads CSVSSETYEQYF. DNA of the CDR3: TGCAGCGTGTCTAGCGAGACCTACGAGCAGTACTTC.

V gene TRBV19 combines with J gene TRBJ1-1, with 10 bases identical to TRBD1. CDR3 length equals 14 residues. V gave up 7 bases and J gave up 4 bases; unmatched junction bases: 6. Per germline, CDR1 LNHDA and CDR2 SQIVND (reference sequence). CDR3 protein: CASTQTGGFTEAFF. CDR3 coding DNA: TGTGCCAGTACCCAGACAGGGGGCTTCACTGAAGCTTTCTTT.

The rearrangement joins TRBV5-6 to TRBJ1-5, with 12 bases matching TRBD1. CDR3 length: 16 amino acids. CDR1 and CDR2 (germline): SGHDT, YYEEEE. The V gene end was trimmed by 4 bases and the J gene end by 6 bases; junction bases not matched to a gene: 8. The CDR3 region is CASSTSGTGGLQPQHF. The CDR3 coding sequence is TGTGCCAGCAGCACCTCCGGGACAGGGGGCCTTCAGCCCCAGCATTTT. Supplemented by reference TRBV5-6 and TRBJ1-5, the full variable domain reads DAGVTQSPTHLIKTRGQQVTLRCSPKSGHDTVSWYQQALGQGPQFIFQYYEEEERQRGNFPDRFSGHQFPNYSSELNVNALLLGDSALYLCASSTSGTGGLQPQHFGDGTRLSIL.